The present entry profiles one T cell receptor beta chain with its context. Its antigen is currently unknown. The record originates from a study of cytomegalovirus exposure and HLA in healthy donors. Vbeta (60) and Jbeta (13) primers were used in the PCR. Method: immunoSEQ multiplex PCR; TCRdb's copy keeps in-frame clones and lacks some. This repertoire shows about 120,000 clones, over 75% found once; its top ten account for 1.5%. Study-level findings and limits: A later analysis found most CMV-associated TCR beta chains apparently HLA-restricted. An analysis done earlier found most TCR beta V segments productive about 90% or about 30% of the time.

CDR3 length: 12 amino acids. The chain uses TRBV21-1 and TRBJ1-5. TRBV21-1 is classified as a pseudogene. The sample comprised PBMCs. The sequence was obtained from a woman younger than 30 in good health and CMV-seronegative. This CDR3 reads CASPWGEQPQHF. The CDR3 DNA sequence: TGTGCCAGCCCTTGGGGGGAACAGCCCCAGCATTTT.